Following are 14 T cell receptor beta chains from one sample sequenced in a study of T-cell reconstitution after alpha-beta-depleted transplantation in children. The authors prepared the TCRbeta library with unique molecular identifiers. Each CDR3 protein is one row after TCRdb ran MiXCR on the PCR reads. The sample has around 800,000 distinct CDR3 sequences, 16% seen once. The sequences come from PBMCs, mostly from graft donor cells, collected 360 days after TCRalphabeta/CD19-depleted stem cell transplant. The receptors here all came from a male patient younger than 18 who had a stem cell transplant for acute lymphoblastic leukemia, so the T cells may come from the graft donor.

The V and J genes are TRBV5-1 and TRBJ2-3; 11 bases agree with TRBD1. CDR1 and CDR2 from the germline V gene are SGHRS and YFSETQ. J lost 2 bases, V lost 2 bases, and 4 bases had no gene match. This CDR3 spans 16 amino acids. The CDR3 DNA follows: TGCGCCAGCAGCTTCGGACAGGGGGCAGTCACAGATACGCAGTATTTT. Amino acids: CASSFGQGAVTDTQYF. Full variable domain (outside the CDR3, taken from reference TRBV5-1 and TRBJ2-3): KAGVTQTPRYLIKTRGQQVTLSCSPISGHRSVSWYQQTPGQGLQFLFEYFSETQRNKGNFPGRFSGRQFSNSRSEMNVSTLELGDSALYLCASSFGQGAVTDTQYFGPGTRLTVL.

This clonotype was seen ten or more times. Written as DNA, the CDR3 is TGTGCCAGCAGCCTAGGACTAGCGAGCACCGGGGAGCTGTTTTTT. Translation gives CASSLGLASTGELFF. The rearrangement links TRBV7-3 to TRBJ2-2, with 9 bases identical to TRBD2. V gave up 5 bases and J gave up 4 bases; unmatched junction bases: 5. The CDR3 has 15 residues. Germline-derived CDR1 and CDR2 are SGHTA and FQGTGA.

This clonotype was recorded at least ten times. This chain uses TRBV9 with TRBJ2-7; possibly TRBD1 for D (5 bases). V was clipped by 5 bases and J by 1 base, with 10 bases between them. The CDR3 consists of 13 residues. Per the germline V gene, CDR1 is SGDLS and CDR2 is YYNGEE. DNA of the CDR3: TGTGCCAGCAGTGTGGGGCTATCCTACGAGCAGTACTTC. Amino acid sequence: CASSVGLSYEQYF. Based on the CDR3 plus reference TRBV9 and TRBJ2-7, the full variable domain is DSGVTQTPKHLITATGQRVTLRCSPRSGDLSVYWYQQSLDQGLQFLIQYYNGEERAKGNILERFSAQQFPDLHSELNLSSLELGDSALYFCASSVGLSYEQYFGPGTRLTVT.

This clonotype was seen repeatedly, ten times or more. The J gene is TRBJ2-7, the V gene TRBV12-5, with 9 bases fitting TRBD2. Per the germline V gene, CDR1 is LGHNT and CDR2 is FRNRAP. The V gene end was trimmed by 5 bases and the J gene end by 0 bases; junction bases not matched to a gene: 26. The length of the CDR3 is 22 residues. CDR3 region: CASGRVPFLAGLIEGTSYEQYF. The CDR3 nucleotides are TGTGCTAGTGGTCGTGTGCCCTTCCTAGCGGGGCTGATTGAAGGGACCTCCTACGAGCAGTACTTC. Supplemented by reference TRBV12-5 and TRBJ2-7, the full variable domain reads DARVTQTPRHKVTEMGQEVTMRCQPILGHNTVFWYRQTMMQGLELLAYFRNRAPLDDSGMPKDRFSAEMPDATLATLKIQPSEPRDSAVYFCASGRVPFLAGLIEGTSYEQYFGPGTRLTVT.

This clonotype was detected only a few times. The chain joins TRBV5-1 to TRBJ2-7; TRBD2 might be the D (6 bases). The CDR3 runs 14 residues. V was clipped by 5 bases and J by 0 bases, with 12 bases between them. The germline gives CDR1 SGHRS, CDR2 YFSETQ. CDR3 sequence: CASRPGLSSYEQYF. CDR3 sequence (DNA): TGCGCCAGCAGACCTGGACTAAGCTCCTACGAGCAGTACTTC.

The CDR3 DNA sequence: TGTGCCAGCAGCTTAACCTACAGGGGGCGAGGCTCACCCCTCCACTTT. It codes for CASSLTYRGRGSPLHF. The chain recombines TRBV7-6 with TRBJ1-6; TRBD1 matches 9 bases. Germline V lookup: CDR1 SGHVS, CDR2 FNYEAQ. Losses at the gene ends were 2 bases for V and 10 bases for J; bases not matched to a gene: 9. The CDR3 is made up of 16 amino acids.

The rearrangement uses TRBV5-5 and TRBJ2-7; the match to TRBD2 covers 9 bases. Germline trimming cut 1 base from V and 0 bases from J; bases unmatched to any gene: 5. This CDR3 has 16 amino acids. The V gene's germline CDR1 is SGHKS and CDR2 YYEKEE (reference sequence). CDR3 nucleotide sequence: TGTGCCAGCAGCTTGAGACTAGCGGTTAGCTCCTACGAGCAGTACTTC. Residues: CASSLRLAVSSYEQYF.

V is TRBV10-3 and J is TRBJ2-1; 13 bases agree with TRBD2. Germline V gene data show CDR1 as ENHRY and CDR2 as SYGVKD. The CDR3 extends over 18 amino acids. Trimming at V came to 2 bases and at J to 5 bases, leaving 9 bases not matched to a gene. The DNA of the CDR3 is TGTGCCATCAGTGAGCAAGGACTAGCGGGAGTAGGCCACAATGAGCAGTTCTTC. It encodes CAISEQGLAGVGHNEQFF.

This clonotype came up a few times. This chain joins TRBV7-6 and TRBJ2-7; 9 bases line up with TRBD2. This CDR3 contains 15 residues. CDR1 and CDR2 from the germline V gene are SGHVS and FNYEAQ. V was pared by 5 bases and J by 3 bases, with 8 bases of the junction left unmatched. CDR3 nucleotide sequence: TGTGCCAGCAGCCAGACTAGCGGCCCCTACTACGAGCAGTACTTC. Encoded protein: CASSQTSGPYYEQYF.

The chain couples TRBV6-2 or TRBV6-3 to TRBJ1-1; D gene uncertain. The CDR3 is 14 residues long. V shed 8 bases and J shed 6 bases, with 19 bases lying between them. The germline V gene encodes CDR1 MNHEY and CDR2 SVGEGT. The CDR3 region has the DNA TGTGCCAGCCTTGATCAAGACGGGGAAGCTGAAGCTTTCTTT. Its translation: CASLDQDGEAEAFF.

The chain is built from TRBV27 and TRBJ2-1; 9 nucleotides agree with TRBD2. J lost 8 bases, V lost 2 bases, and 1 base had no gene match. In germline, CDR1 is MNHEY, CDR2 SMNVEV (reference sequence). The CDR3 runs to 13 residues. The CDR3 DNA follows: TGTGCCAGCAGTTTACTAGCGGGGCATGAGCAGTTCTTC. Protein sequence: CASSLLAGHEQFF.

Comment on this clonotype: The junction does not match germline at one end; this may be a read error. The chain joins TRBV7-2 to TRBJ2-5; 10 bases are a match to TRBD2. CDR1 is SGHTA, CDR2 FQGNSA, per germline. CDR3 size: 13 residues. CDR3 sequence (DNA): TGTGCCAGCAGCGTAGGCGGACTAGCGGCACTCAACTTC. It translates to CASSVGGLAALNF. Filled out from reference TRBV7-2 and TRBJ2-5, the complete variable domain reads GAGVSQSPSNKVTEKGKDVELRCDPISGHTALYWYRQSLGQGLEFLIYFQGNSAPDKSGLPSDRFSAERTGGSVSTLTIQRTQQEDSAVYLCASSVGGLAALNFGPGTRLLVL.

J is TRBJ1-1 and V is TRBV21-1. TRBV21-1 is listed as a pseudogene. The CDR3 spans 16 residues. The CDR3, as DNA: TGTGCCAGCAGCAAGTCGGCAGGGAACATTAACACTGAAGCTTTCTTT. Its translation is CASSKSAGNINTEAFF.

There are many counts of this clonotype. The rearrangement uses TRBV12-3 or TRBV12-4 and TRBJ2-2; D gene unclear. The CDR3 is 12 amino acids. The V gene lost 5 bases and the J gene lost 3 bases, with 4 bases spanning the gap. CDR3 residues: CASSLDTGELFF. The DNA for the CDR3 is TGTGCCAGCAGTCTGGACACCGGGGAGCTGTTTTTT.